This passage covers 30 T cell receptor beta chains from one sample sequenced in a study of cytomegalovirus exposure and HLA in healthy donors. PCR employed 60 Vbeta and 13 Jbeta primers. Using immunoSEQ multiplex PCR, the repertoire was profiled, and TCRdb retains in-frame clones only, with some absent. Counted here are roughly 100,000 clones, around two thirds occurring once; the ten biggest clones make up 3% to 4%. Sequencing input: PBMCs. These receptors were taken from a woman in her forties or fifties in good health and CMV-seronegative.

The V call is TRBV30, the J call TRBJ1-1; tentatively, D is TRBD1 (5 bases). This CDR3 has 15 amino acids. V lost 5 bases, J lost 1 base, and 17 bases lay in between. CDR1 and CDR2 from the germline V gene are GTSNPN and SVGIG (reference sequence). The CDR3 DNA reads TGTGCCTGGGGGGGAATAGCGGACCCGAACACTGAAGCTTTCTTT. Translation: CAWGGIADPNTEAFF.

The CDR3 region has the DNA TGTGCCAGCAGCTCGGAGACTAGCCGGATCGAGCAGTACTTC. Translation: CASSSETSRIEQYF. The chain has TRBV5-4 and TRBJ2-7; 7 nucleotides agree with TRBD2. V lost 3 bases to trimming and J lost 6 bases; unmatched junction nucleotides: 9. This CDR3 comprises 14 residues. Per germline, CDR1 SGHNT and CDR2 YYREEE (reference sequence).

This clone has more than one count but fewer than ten. The chain has TRBV5-1 and TRBJ2-5, with D possibly matching TRBD2 (6 bases). Germline V gene data show CDR1 as SGHRS and CDR2 as YFSETQ. Trimming removed 0 bases at V and 3 bases at J, with 6 bases between. The CDR3 runs to 13 residues. This chain's CDR3 is CASSLASEETQYF. Here the CDR3 DNA reads TGCGCCAGCAGCTTGGCTAGCGAAGAGACCCAGTACTTC. Combining the CDR3 with reference TRBV5-1 and TRBJ2-5 gives the whole variable domain KAGVTQTPRYLIKTRGQQVTLSCSPISGHRSVSWYQQTPGQGLQFLFEYFSETQRNKGNFPGRFSGRQFSNSRSEMNVSTLELGDSALYLCASSLASEETQYFGPGTRLLVL.

The V call is TRBV5-1, the J call TRBJ2-3; 10 bases map to TRBD2. CDR3 size: 19 residues. Germline V gene lookup returns CDR1 SGHRS and CDR2 YFSETQ. V dropped 4 bases and J dropped 1; count of bases not matched to a gene: 15. CDR3 coding DNA: TGCGCCAGCAGCCTGGACGGAGCTAGCGGGAGATTGGGCACAGATACGCAGTATTTT. Translating gives CASSLDGASGRLGTDTQYF.

V and J are TRBV4-1 and TRBJ2-5; 14 bases are a match to TRBD2. The junction had 11 bases not matched to a gene; V was cut back by 0 bases and J by 5 bases. CDR1 and CDR2 (germline): MGHRA, YSYEKL. The CDR3 is made up of 19 amino acids. The DNA of the CDR3 is TGCGCCAGCAGCCAAGAGAGTCCCGGGACTAGCGGGGGTTTGGAGACCCAGTACTTC. Translating it yields CASSQESPGTSGGLETQYF.

V and J are TRBV6-6 and TRBJ1-1; 7 bases are shared with TRBD1. Trimming removed 5 bases from V and 3 bases from J; junction bases left unmatched: 9. This CDR3 region has 15 residues. From germline, CDR1 is MNHNY and CDR2 SVGAGI (reference sequence). The CDR3: CASSRYGTGDTEAFF. The DNA of the CDR3 is TGTGCCAGCAGTCGCTACGGTACAGGGGACACTGAAGCTTTCTTT.

The rearrangement joins TRBV11-2 to TRBJ2-7, with 12 bases lining up with TRBD2. CDR1 is SGHAT and CDR2 is FQNNGV in the germline V gene. J lost 7 bases, V lost 5 bases, and 6 bases had no gene match. This CDR3 comprises 14 residues. Here the CDR3 DNA reads TGTGCCAGCAGCACCCGACTAGCGGGGGTGGAGCAGTACTTC. Translation gives CASSTRLAGVEQYF.

Remarks on this clone: The junction differs from germline at one of its ends, possibly a read error. The chain joins TRBV27 to TRBJ1-2; the match to TRBD1 covers 10 bases. The germline gives CDR1 MNHEY, CDR2 SMNVEV (reference sequence). The CDR3 is made up of 13 amino acids. The CDR3 is CASRKWDRGPPYF. The CDR3 region has the DNA TGTGCCAGCAGAAAATGGGACAGGGGACCTCCCTACTTC.

The chain employs TRBV18 and TRBJ2-3; tentatively, D is TRBD1 (6 bases). V gave up 6 bases and J gave up 4 bases, with 11 bases separating them. The germline gives CDR1 KGHSH, CDR2 LQKENI. The CDR3 runs to 13 residues. CDR3 sequence: CASSPGTPDTQYF. The CDR3 DNA reads as TGTGCCAGCTCGCCCGGGACACCAGATACGCAGTATTTT.

The V gene is TRBV2, the J gene TRBJ2-5; 8 bases match TRBD1. The J call may be faulty, since TRBJ2-7 better matches the DNA end. The CDR3 extends over 12 amino acids. Per the germline V gene, CDR1 is SNHLY and CDR2 is FYNNEI. CDR3 bases: TGTGCCAGCAGAGGACAGGGCTACGAGCAGTACTTC. Amino acid sequence: CASRGQGYEQYF.

The V and J genes are TRBV2 and TRBJ2-2; possible D gene TRBD2, 6 bases. V lost 7 bases to trimming and J lost 7 bases, with 16 bases between them. The CDR3 extends over 14 amino acids. Germline values: CDR1 SNHLY, CDR2 FYNNEI. CDR3 loop: CASTLATRVGELFF. The CDR3 coding sequence is TGTGCCAGCACCCTAGCGACTAGGGTCGGGGAGCTGTTTTTT.

This clone was seen more than once but under ten times. The rearrangement joins TRBV10-2 to TRBJ1-4; D is unclear. Trimming took off 3 bases at V and 8 bases at J, with 19 bases between the two ends. Germline CDR1 is WSHSY and CDR2 is SAAADI. The CDR3 covers 16 residues. CDR3 DNA sequence: TGCGCCAGCAGTGAAGCAGTGGCAGGCGCCAGCGAAAAACTGTTTTTT. Amino acid sequence: CASSEAVAGASEKLFF.

This clone was detected once. V usage is TRBV4-3 and J usage is TRBJ2-1, with TRBD2 identical over 11 bases. Germline V CDR1 and CDR2: LGHNA, YSLEER. V was clipped by 2 bases and J by 6 bases; unmatched bases: 6. The CDR3 has 16 residues. DNA for the CDR3: TGCGCCAGCAGCCAACCGGGACTAGCGGAGACCAATGAGCAGTTCTTC. Its translation: CASSQPGLAETNEQFF.

The genes are TRBV14 and TRBJ2-2, with 12 nucleotides matching TRBD2. The V segment lost 3 bases and the J segment 5 bases; nucleotides outside the gene matches: 4. Germline loops: CDR1 SGHDN, CDR2 FVKESK. The CDR3 extends over 16 amino acids. CDR3 nucleotide sequence: TGTGCCAGCAGCCATACCGGACTAGCGGGGACCGGGGAGCTGTTTTTT. It is translated as CASSHTGLAGTGELFF.

The CDR3 DNA sequence: TGTGCCAGCAGCTTAGGGGGACTAGCGGGGGGCCAAAGCACAGATACGCAGTATTTT. Its translation is CASSLGGLAGGQSTDTQYF. The chain employs TRBV7-9 and TRBJ2-3; 15 positions match TRBD2. Germline V gene sequence: CDR1 SEHNR, CDR2 FQNEAQ (reference sequence). This CDR3 is 19 amino acids long. The J segment lost 0 bases and the V segment lost 1 base, leaving 5 bases of the junction unmatched.

This chain uses TRBV28 with TRBJ2-2, with a possible D match to TRBD1 (5 bases). Germline V gene data show CDR1 as MDHEN and CDR2 as SYDVKM. Trimming cost V 2 bases and J 2 bases, with 12 bases left between them. This CDR3 is 16 amino acids long. CDR3 coding DNA: TGTGCCAGCAGTTTAGACAGTATTCAAAACACCGGGGAGCTGTTTTTT. It specifies CASSLDSIQNTGELFF. Full variable domain (rest looked up from reference TRBV28 and TRBJ2-2): DVKVTQSSRYLVKRTGEKVFLECVQDMDHENMFWYRQDPGLGLRLIYFSYDVKMKEKGDIPEGYSVSREKKERFSLILESASTNQTSMYLCASSLDSIQNTGELFFGEGSRLTVL.

The rearrangement joins TRBV6-5 to TRBJ1-1, with D perhaps TRBD1 (5 bases). The CDR3 sequence is 13 residues long. From germline, CDR1 is MNHEY and CDR2 SVGAGI. V lost 2 bases, J lost 5 bases, and 9 bases lay in between. The CDR3 reads CASSYQGETEAFF. In DNA form, the CDR3 reads TGTGCCAGCAGTTACCAGGGCGAGACTGAAGCTTTCTTT.

The rearrangement uses TRBV5-1 and TRBJ2-7, with D perhaps matching TRBD2 (5 bases). V was trimmed by 0 bases and J by 7 bases, leaving 8 bases between them. Germline values: CDR1 SGHRS, CDR2 YFSETQ. This CDR3 is 12 amino acids long. CDR3 in DNA: TGCGCCAGCAGCTTGGGACGACTAGAGCAGTACTTC. It codes for CASSLGRLEQYF.

The genes are TRBV5-1 and TRBJ1-1; no clear D gene. Trimming shortened V by 7 bases and J by 6 bases, and 19 bases separated the two germline ends. CDR3 length: 14 amino acids. Germline V lookup: CDR1 SGHRS, CDR2 YFSETQ. Here the CDR3 DNA reads TGCGCCAGCGCCGCCCAGGCCCCTTTAGCTGAAGCTTTCTTT. Translating it yields CASAAQAPLAEAFF.

The V and J genes are TRBV30 and TRBJ1-5; D call uncertain. The V gene lost 2 bases and the J gene lost 0 bases, with 8 bases spanning the gap. There are 14 residues in the CDR3. Germline V CDR1 and CDR2: GTSNPN, SVGIG (reference sequence). The CDR3 DNA is TGTGCCTGGAGTTACTCCTCTAGCAATCAGCCCCAGCATTTT. Its protein product is CAWSYSSSNQPQHF.

V is TRBV6-1 and J is TRBJ1-5, with unresolved D. This CDR3 is built from 14 residues. The V gene's germline CDR1 is MNHNS and CDR2 SASEGT. V was cut by 2 bases and J by 9 bases, with 14 bases left in between. The CDR3 reads CASSELDRPGPQHF. The DNA for the CDR3 is TGTGCCAGCAGTGAACTAGATAGGCCGGGGCCCCAGCATTTT.

This clone was picked up one time. The chain is built from TRBV28 and TRBJ1-1; 7 positions agree with TRBD1. Germline CDR1 is MDHEN and CDR2 is SYDVKM. This CDR3 is 14 amino acids long. J lost 0 bases, V lost 7 bases, and 5 bases had no gene match. The CDR3 here is CASTPTGMNTEAFF. For the CDR3, the DNA is TGTGCCAGCACCCCGACAGGGATGAACACTGAAGCTTTCTTT. The entire variable domain, with the rest obtained from reference TRBV28 and TRBJ1-1, is as follows: DVKVTQSSRYLVKRTGEKVFLECVQDMDHENMFWYRQDPGLGLRLIYFSYDVKMKEKGDIPEGYSVSREKKERFSLILESASTNQTSMYLCASTPTGMNTEAFFGQGTRLTVV.

This clone was seen only a few times. The V call is TRBV6-6, the J call TRBJ2-7, with D tentatively TRBD1 (6 bases). The CDR3 spans 12 residues. The V gene lost 5 bases and the J gene lost 7 bases, with 12 bases spanning the gap. Per the germline V gene, CDR1 is MNHNY and CDR2 is SVGAGI (reference sequence). The DNA of the CDR3 is TGTGCCAGCAGTAGGGACAACGGGGAGCAGTACTTC. Translating it yields CASSRDNGEQYF.

The rearrangement links TRBV7-9 to TRBJ1-6; 10 bases fit TRBD1. This CDR3 has 14 amino acids. Germline V gene sequence: CDR1 SEHNR, CDR2 FQNEAQ (reference sequence). V shed 5 bases, J shed 7 bases, and the junction held 2 bases outside the gene matches. CDR3 bases: TGTGCCAGCAGCCAGGGACAGGGGAATTCACCCCTCCACTTT. The encoded protein is CASSQGQGNSPLHF.

The chain is built from TRBV7-2 and TRBJ1-2, with D maybe TRBD1 (6 bases). This CDR3 spans 14 amino acids. Germline assignment: CDR1 SGHTA and CDR2 FQGNSA. The V and J ends lost 5 bases and 8 bases respectively, with 18 bases between them. In nucleotides, the CDR3 is TGTGCCAGCAGCACAGACGCAGGGGCCAGGGGCTACACCTTC. Amino acid sequence: CASSTDAGARGYTF. The full variable domain, its missing parts supplied by reference TRBV7-2 and TRBJ1-2, is GAGVSQSPSNKVTEKGKDVELRCDPISGHTALYWYRQSLGQGLEFLIYFQGNSAPDKSGLPSDRFSAERTGGSVSTLTIQRTQQEDSAVYLCASSTDAGARGYTFGSGTRLTVV.

The chain links TRBV7-9 to TRBJ2-1, with TRBD1 identical over 7 bases. CDR1 SEHNR and CDR2 FQNEAQ come from the germline V gene (reference sequence). The CDR3 is 17 residues long. V lost 5 bases and J lost 7; bases outside the gene matches: 17. The CDR3 nucleotides are TGTGCCAGCAGCCGCTCCGTGAACGACAGGGTTCAGAATGAGCAGTTCTTC. As protein: CASSRSVNDRVQNEQFF. Combining the CDR3 with reference TRBV7-9 and TRBJ2-1 gives the whole variable domain DTGVSQNPRHKITKRGQNVTFRCDPISEHNRLYWYRQTLGQGPEFLTYFQNEAQLEKSRLLSDRFSAERPKGSFSTLEIQRTEQGDSAMYLCASSRSVNDRVQNEQFFGPGTRLTVL.

CDR3 coding DNA: TGTGCCAGTACCATACGTAGGGGAACTAATGAAAAACTGTTTTTT. Protein product: CASTIRRGTNEKLFF. V is TRBV19 and J is TRBJ1-4, with TRBD1 as a possible D gene (5 bases). The CDR3 sequence is 15 residues long. The germline gives CDR1 LNHDA, CDR2 SQIVND (reference sequence). Deletions cut 7 bases from V and 1 base from J, with 13 bases between. Full variable domain (remainder filled in from reference TRBV19 and TRBJ1-4): DGGITQSPKYLFRKEGQNVTLSCEQNLNHDAMYWYRQDPGQGLRLIYYSQIVNDFQKGDIAEGYSVSREKKESFPLTVTSAQKNPTAFYLCASTIRRGTNEKLFFGSGTQLSVL.

This clone was recorded a few times. The chain uses TRBV5-8 and TRBJ2-2; D uncertain. V dropped 4 bases and J dropped 9 bases, with 7 bases sitting between them. There are 11 residues in the CDR3. The germline V gene has CDR1 SGHTS and CDR2 YDEGEE. The CDR3 coding sequence is TGTGCCAGCAGCCATCCAAGGGAGCTGTTTTTT. Amino acid sequence: CASSHPRELFF.

CDR3 in DNA: TGTGCCAGCAGTTTGGGTGGGAGCTACAATCAGCCCCAGCATTTT. Protein: CASSLGGSYNQPQHF. The chain recombines TRBV28 with TRBJ1-5; D remains ambiguous. CDR1 and CDR2 from the germline V gene are MDHEN and SYDVKM. The CDR3 consists of 15 residues. Between the trimmed V and J ends, which lost 3 bases and 3 bases, there was a span of 12 bases.

The J gene is TRBJ2-7, the V gene TRBV11-3; TRBD2 is a possible D gene (5 bases). V lost 1 base and J lost 1, with 8 bases in between. Germline V lookup: CDR1 SGHNT, CDR2 YENEEA. The CDR3 sequence is 14 residues long. The CDR3 nucleotides read TGTGCCAGCAGCTTAGCGAGGGTATCCTACGAGCAGTACTTC. Protein: CASSLARVSYEQYF.